A selection of T cell receptor beta chains follows, all from one sample in a study of long-term antiretroviral therapy in people with HIV. Clones were sequenced by immunoSEQ multiplex PCR, and TCRdb holds only the in-frame ones, with some missing. The sample includes over 15,000 clones, around four fifths of them seen just once. The sequences come from unsorted PBMCs, collected 2.1 years after starting antiretroviral therapy. The source of these receptors is a man between 40 and 49 years old with HIV. Each CDR3 is given with its conserved first and last residue. D genes are given only for firm matches. The size entry is marked missing in some rows and otherwise reads once, few, many or a size class.

cdr3_aa,cdr3_nt,v_call,j_call,d_call,clone_size
CASSYRGGYNEQFF,TGTGCCAGCAGTTACCGGGGAGGCTACAATGAGCAGTTCTTC,TRBV6-5,TRBJ2-1,NA,NA
CASSLDEGYWTEAFF,TGTGCCAGCAGCTTAGATGAAGGATATTGGACTGAAGCTTTCTTT,TRBV7-2,TRBJ1-1,NA,NA
CSVSGAAQETQYF,TGCAGCGTTTCCGGGGCGGCCCAAGAGACCCAGTACTTC,TRBV29-1,TRBJ2-5,NA,once
CASSWDVEAYNSPLHF,TGCGCCAGCAGCTGGGACGTAGAAGCCTATAATTCACCCCTCCACTTT,TRBV5-1,TRBJ1-6,NA,few
CASSVSSPLHF,TGTGCCAGCAGTGTTAGTTCACCCCTCCACTTT,TRBV6-1,TRBJ1-6,NA,few
CAISESRSSYEQYF,TGTGCCATCAGTGAAAGTAGGAGCTCCTACGAGCAGTACTTC,TRBV10-3,TRBJ2-7,NA,NA
CSVDLGTPGYTQYF,TGCAGCGTTGATCTTGGGACACCTGGATATACGCAGTATTTT,TRBV29-1,TRBJ2-3,NA,NA
CASSLASGTAYSGNTIYF,TGCGCCAGCAGCTTGGCGTCCGGGACAGCGTACTCTGGAAACACCATATATTTT,TRBV5-1,TRBJ1-3,TRBD1,few
CASSQVQAGGHEQYF,TGTGCCAGCAGCCAAGTTCAAGCGGGGGGGCACGAGCAGTACTTC,TRBV4-2,TRBJ2-7,TRBD2,few
CASSQTSGGSYEQYF,TGTGCCAGCAGCCAGACTAGCGGGGGCTCCTACGAGCAGTACTTC,TRBV7-8,TRBJ2-7,TRBD2,NA
CASSEGRGGAGISPLHF,TGTGCCAGCAGTGAGGGTAGAGGGGGCGCGGGTATCTCACCCCTCCACTTT,TRBV2,TRBJ1-6,TRBD1,few
CASSLGVQLDSPLHF,TGCGCCAGCAGCTTGGGTGTCCAGCTCGATTCACCCCTCCACTTT,TRBV5-1,TRBJ1-6,NA,NA
CASRRGWPQHF,TGTGCCAGCAGACGGGGTTGGCCCCAGCATTTT,TRBV6-1,TRBJ1-5,NA,NA
CASNLKSAGTDTQYF,TGTGCCTCCAACCTTAAAAGCGCGGGCACAGATACGCAGTATTTT,TRBV30,TRBJ2-3,NA,NA
CASSLGTGLIGEKLFF,TGTGCCAGCAGTTTAGGGACAGGGTTAATCGGTGAAAAACTGTTTTTT,TRBV27,TRBJ1-4,TRBD1,NA
CASSAWGPPEPQHF,TGTGCCAGCAGCGCCTGGGGACCGCCGGAGCCCCAGCATTTT,TRBV2,TRBJ1-5,NA,NA
CAVRGALNTIYF,TGTGCCGTACGGGGGGCTTTGAACACCATATATTTT,TRBV19,TRBJ1-3,NA,NA
CAWTGTGGGEQYF,TGTGCCTGGACGGGGACAGGGGGAGGCGAGCAGTACTTC,TRBV30,TRBJ2-7,TRBD1,NA
CASSLGGTNYGYTF,TGCGCCAGCAGCTTGGGTGGAACCAACTATGGCTACACCTTC,TRBV5-1,TRBJ1-2,NA,few
CASSLLAGGSTDTQYF,TGTGCCAGCAGCTTGTTAGCGGGGGGGAGCACAGATACGCAGTATTTT,TRBV7-8,TRBJ2-3,TRBD2,NA
CASSSEGWMNTEAFF,TGTGCCAGCAGCTCAGAAGGGTGGATGAACACTGAAGCTTTCTTT,TRBV11-3,TRBJ1-1,NA,NA
CASSPHDRANYGYTF,TGTGCCAGCAGTCCTCATGACAGGGCTAACTATGGCTACACCTTC,TRBV6-6,TRBJ1-2,TRBD1,NA
CASSLDMLAGGPWNEQFF,TGTGCCAGCAGCTTAGATATGCTAGCGGGGGGGCCTTGGAATGAGCAGTTCTTC,TRBV11-2,TRBJ2-1,TRBD2,NA
CASSQVEGSNEKLFF,TGCGCCAGCAGCCAAGTAGAGGGTTCTAATGAAAAACTGTTTTTT,TRBV4-1,TRBJ1-4,NA,NA
CASSEPLGLYYGYTF,TGTGCCAGCAGTGAACCCTTAGGGCTCTACTATGGCTACACCTTC,TRBV6-1,TRBJ1-2,NA,NA
CASSEDPAYGEKLFF,TGTGCCAGCAGTGAAGATCCGGCCTATGGGGAAAAACTGTTTTTT,TRBV2,TRBJ1-4,NA,NA
CASSLQIATGEQFF,TGTGCCAGCAGTTTACAGATAGCGACCGGTGAGCAGTTCTTC,TRBV27,TRBJ2-1,NA,NA
CASSIGNGDMNTGELFF,TGTGCCAGCAGTATTGGGAACGGAGACATGAACACCGGGGAGCTGTTTTTT,TRBV5-6,TRBJ2-2,NA,NA
CASSPQGSVDGYTF,TGTGCCAGCAGCCCACAGGGGTCGGTTGATGGCTACACCTTC,TRBV7-9,TRBJ1-2,TRBD1,few
CASSPTLEEGRHF,TGTGCCAGCTCACCAACCTTGGAGGAGGGTAGACATTTT,TRBV18,TRBJ1-3,NA,NA
CASGLRDRVSYEQYF,TGTGCTAGTGGTTTGCGGGACCGAGTCTCCTACGAGCAGTACTTC,TRBV12-5,TRBJ2-7,NA,NA
CASSYSGGAPTQYF,TGTGCCAGCAGTTACTCCGGGGGGGCCCCTACGCAGTATTTT,TRBV6-5,TRBJ2-3,TRBD2,NA
CASSYSRTVGYEQYF,TGTGCCAGCAGTTACTCGAGGACAGTAGGCTACGAGCAGTACTTC,TRBV6-5,TRBJ2-7,NA,NA
CASMARDRGSEAFF,TGTGCCAGCATGGCCCGGGACAGGGGGTCTGAAGCTTTCTTT,TRBV25-1,TRBJ1-1,TRBD1,NA
CAWSGWDTGDPPEAFF,TGTGCCTGGAGTGGATGGGATACAGGGGATCCTCCTGAAGCTTTCTTT,TRBV30,TRBJ1-1,TRBD1,NA
CASSLSGQGADTQYF,TGCGCCAGCAGCTTATCGGGACAGGGGGCAGATACGCAGTATTTT,TRBV5-1,TRBJ2-3,TRBD1,NA
CTSSPEGYGYTF,TGCACCAGCAGCCCCGAAGGCTATGGCTACACCTTC,TRBV1,TRBJ1-2,NA,few
CASSVNSWQGNTEAFF,TGCGCCAGCAGCGTGAATTCGTGGCAGGGGAACACTGAAGCTTTCTTT,TRBV5-1,TRBJ1-1,NA,NA
CAFSGQINYGYTF,TGTGCCTTTTCCGGACAGATTAACTATGGCTACACCTTC,TRBV30,TRBJ1-2,NA,NA
CASSEGKTVTTDTQYF,TGTGCCAGCAGTGAAGGAAAGACGGTCACTACAGATACGCAGTATTTT,TRBV2,TRBJ2-3,NA,once
CASSPRGGAAYEQYF,TGTGCCAGCAGCCCCAGGGGGGGGGCGGCCTACGAGCAGTACTTC,TRBV5-6,TRBJ2-7,NA,NA
CASSEWDEQYF,TGTGCCAGCAGTGAATGGGACGAGCAGTACTTC,TRBV25-1,TRBJ2-7,NA,NA
CASSGSGGLGANEKLFF,TGTGCCAGCAGTGGAAGTGGGGGGCTGGGGGCTAATGAAAAACTGTTTTTT,TRBV27,TRBJ1-4,NA,NA
CASSQDEDRELYGYTF,TGTGCCAGCAGCCAAGACGAGGACCGTGAGCTCTATGGCTACACCTTC,TRBV14,TRBJ1-2,NA,NA
CASSEQQGTDTQYF,TGTGCCAGCAGTGAACAACAGGGCACAGATACGCAGTATTTT,TRBV2,TRBJ2-3,NA,NA
CASSFGQGSGEQYF,TGTGCCAGCAGCTTCGGACAGGGCTCAGGAGAGCAGTACTTC,TRBV5-6,TRBJ2-7,TRBD1,NA
CASSNRNTDTQYF,TGTGCCAGCAGTAACCGGAACACAGATACGCAGTATTTT,TRBV6-5,TRBJ2-3,NA,NA
CASSVEWEGIQYF,TGTGCCAGCAGCGTAGAGTGGGAGGGAATTCAGTACTTC,TRBV9,TRBJ2-4,TRBD2,NA
CASSLEWGLLNTGELFF,TGCGCCAGCAGCTTGGAGTGGGGGCTACTGAACACCGGGGAGCTGTTTTTT,TRBV5-1,TRBJ2-2,NA,NA
CASSEALWAANYGYTF,TGTGCCAGCAGTGAAGCGCTTTGGGCGGCAAACTATGGCTACACCTTC,TRBV2,TRBJ1-2,NA,NA
CASSLGTGLNQPQHF,TGTGCCAGCAGCCTCGGGACAGGGTTAAATCAGCCCCAGCATTTT,TRBV6-5,TRBJ1-5,TRBD1,once
CASSPGQLEAFF,TGTGCCAGCTCTCCTGGACAGCTTGAAGCTTTCTTT,TRBV18,TRBJ1-1,NA,NA